This T cell receptor (beta chain) came from a study of T cells after yellow fever vaccination. Making TCR cDNA involved 5'RACE template switching, which added UMIs and a universal primer site. TCRdb called the 5' RACE reads again in MiXCR, with one record for every CDR3 protein. The sample carries 450,000 to 550,000 distinct CDR3 sequences, around 21% recorded once. As to this clonotype: No antigen is known for it.

Germline values: CDR1 SNHLY, CDR2 FYNNEI. There are 15 residues in the CDR3. V dropped 3 bases and J dropped 9 bases, with 15 bases sitting between them. Whole-study results and caveats: Repertoires sorted by FACS could include abundant clonotypes that are contaminants from the bulk population. Although most clonotypes did not, a small share appeared in both CD4 and CD8 compartments.

Specimen: PBMCs, collected 15 days after the yellow fever booster vaccination. The clonotype originates from a man under 40 who received the YFV17D yellow fever vaccine. The chain recombines TRBV2 with TRBJ1-6, with no clear D. CDR3 loop: CASSDGPLLSSPLHF. In DNA form, the CDR3 reads TGTGCCAGCAGTGATGGACCGTTGCTTAGTTCACCCCTCCACTTT.